This T cell receptor beta chain was sequenced during a study of graft-versus-host responses after intestinal transplantation. The method was immunoSEQ multiplex PCR; TCRdb's version includes in-frame clones alone and lacks a portion of them. This table has approximately 110,000 clones, just over 90% appearing once. Study findings and constraints: Recipient marrow showed GvH clones, some seen first in ileum or blood.

Details on this clone: No antigen is known for it.

This TCR came from a human donor who was the organ donor for an intestinal transplant. This material consisted of unstimulated CD4+ T cells sorted from spleen or lymph node cells, taken before transplant.

The CDR3 loop is CASSQAGGGDNEQFF. The CDR3 nucleotides are TGTGCCAGCAGCCAAGCCGGCGGGGGAGACAATGAGCAGTTCTTC. The V and J genes are TRBV4-2 and TRBJ2-1; 7 bases line up with TRBD2. The germline V gene has CDR1 LGHNA and CDR2 YNFKEQ. The CDR3 spans 15 residues. Unmatched junction bases numbered 5, after V lost 1 base and J lost 5 bases.